The rows below give T cell receptor beta chains drawn from one sample of a study of post-analysis software for immune sequencing data. TCRdb re-derived calls from the PCR reads in MiXCR, one entry per CDR3 protein. This table has hundreds of thousands of distinct CDR3 sequences, roughly 30% appearing once. The material sequenced was blood. The receptors originated from a girl under 18 with multiple sclerosis. The CDR3 runs from the conserved cysteine through the conserved F or W. D genes are given only for firm matches. Clone size is shown for a subset of rows, as once, few, many or a class of expanded clone.

abundance	len	v_gene	j_gene	d_gene	CDR3aa	CDR3nt
few	15	TRBV10-1	TRBJ2-3	.	CASSESRRSTDTQYF	TGCGCCAGCAGTGAGTCTAGAAGGAGCACAGATACGCAGTATTTT
few	17	TRBV27	TRBJ1-2	.	CASSTALRGFGDYGYTF	TGTGCCAGCAGTACTGCCCTAAGGGGTTTTGGAGACTATGGCTACACCTTC
few	16	TRBV15	TRBJ2-1	TRBD2	CATSRDLGGRGYEQFF	TGTGCCACCAGCAGGGATCTAGGCGGGAGGGGTTATGAACAGTTCTTC
.	10	TRBV29-1	TRBJ2-3	.	CGGSTDTQYF	TGTGGGGGTTCCACAGATACGCAGTATTTT
few	14	TRBV10-1	TRBJ2-5	.	CASSESTWEETQYF	TGCGCCAGCAGTGAAAGTACTTGGGAGGAGACCCAGTACTTC
.	16	TRBV7-9	TRBJ2-1	TRBD2	CVSSPHSGRAYNEQFF	TGTGTCAGCAGCCCGCATAGCGGGAGGGCCTACAATGAGCAGTTCTTC
.	15	TRBV12-3/TRBV12-4	TRBJ2-1	.	CASSLAQGPDNEQFF	TGTGCCAGCAGTTTAGCGCAAGGGCCCGACAATGAGCAGTTCTTC
.	15	TRBV19	TRBJ1-5	.	CASSLPRDPHQPQHF	TGTGCCAGTAGTCTGCCCCGGGACCCTCATCAGCCCCAGCATTTT
.	15	TRBV7-2	TRBJ2-5	TRBD1	CASRGNGQAQEAQYF	TGTGCCAGCAGGGGAAATGGACAGGCACAAGAGGCCCAGTACTTC
.	14	TRBV4-1	TRBJ2-3	.	CAGSQDAMGDTQYF	TGCGCCGGCAGCCAAGATGCAATGGGGGATACGCAGTATTTT
.	15	TRBV7-9	TRBJ1-4	TRBD1	CASSALDRANEKLFF	TGTGCCAGCAGCGCATTGGACAGGGCCAATGAAAAACTGTTTTTT
.	16	TRBV6-4	TRBJ1-2	.	CASSLTLTRYNYGYTF	TGTGCCAGCAGTCTCACCTTGACACGATACAACTATGGCTACACCTTC
few	19	TRBV4-1	TRBJ1-6	TRBD1	CASSQDGGFSGDRYSPLHF	TGCGCCAGCAGCCAAGACGGGGGCTTCTCAGGGGACAGGTATTCACCCCTCCACTTT
.	17	TRBV5-1	TRBJ2-3	TRBD2	CASSPHARSGGTDTQYF	TGCGCCAGCAGCCCGCACGCCCGAAGCGGGGGTACAGATACGCAGTATTTT
.	12	TRBV28	TRBJ2-7	.	CASRTSSYEQYF	TGTGCCAGCAGAACGAGCTCCTACGAGCAGTACTTC
few	13	TRBV5-1	TRBJ2-1	TRBD2	CASQTSGNNEQFF	TGCGCCAGCCAGACTAGCGGTAACAATGAGCAGTTCTTC
few	15	TRBV5-1	TRBJ2-1	TRBD2	CASSSRLAGEVEQFF	TGCGCCAGCAGCTCGCGACTAGCGGGAGAGGTTGAGCAGTTCTTC
.	13	TRBV10-3	TRBJ1-2	TRBD1	CAIMGQGAGGYTF	TGTGCCATCATGGGACAGGGGGCTGGGGGCTACACCTTC
.	19	TRBV9	TRBJ2-1	.	CASSVGVGGYGTGGNEQFF	TGTGCCAGCAGCGTAGGGGTAGGGGGGTACGGGACTGGCGGAAATGAGCAGTTCTTC
.	15	TRBV7-2	TRBJ2-4	.	CASSLAGAAKNIQYF	TGTGCCAGCAGCTTAGCCGGGGCAGCCAAAAACATTCAGTACTTC
.	15	TRBV5-6	TRBJ2-7	TRBD2	CASRERTSGPYEQCF	TGTGCCAGCAGGGAAAGGACTAGCGGACCCTACGAGCAGTGCTTC
once	14	TRBV6-5	TRBJ1-3	.	CASSGPSSGNTIYF	TGTGCCAGCAGTGGGCCGAGCTCTGGAAACACCATATATTTT
once	16	TRBV4-3	TRBJ2-5	.	CASSQGDGGLQETQYF	TGCGCCAGCAGCCAAGGAGACGGGGGGCTTCAAGAGACCCAGTACTTC
few	15	TRBV7-2	TRBJ2-5	.	CASSPVYEGGKTQYF	TGTGCCAGCAGTCCCGTTTATGAGGGGGGTAAGACCCAGTACTTC
few	16	TRBV7-2	TRBJ1-4	.	CASSLVMSGGAEKLFF	TGTGCCAGCAGCTTAGTAATGTCGGGCGGGGCTGAAAAACTGTTTTTT
.	14	TRBV25-1	TRBJ2-7	.	CASNEPGGEYEQYF	TGTGCCAGCAACGAACCCGGGGGCGAATACGAGCAGTACTTC
few	17	TRBV20-1	TRBJ2-7	.	CSARDGRRVSQRYEQYF	TGCAGTGCTAGAGATGGCCGCCGGGTCTCACAGCGCTACGAGCAGTACTTC
.	15	TRBV5-1	TRBJ1-4	.	CASSSMTATNEKLFF	TGCGCCAGCAGCTCGATGACAGCAACTAATGAAAAACTGTTTTTT
.	15	TRBV9	TRBJ2-1	.	CASSVGPRSYNEQFF	TGTGCCAGCAGCGTGGGACCCCGCTCCTACAATGAGCAGTTCTTC
.	15	TRBV6-4	TRBJ2-3	.	CASSMEGGSTDTQYF	TGTGCCAGCTCCATGGAGGGGGGTAGCACAGATACGCAGTATTTT
.	18	TRBV11-2	TRBJ1-6	.	CASSRKLYQGVLPSPLHF	TGTGCCAGCAGCCGGAAGCTTTATCAGGGAGTTTTACCTTCACCCCTCCACTTT
few	15	TRBV12-3/TRBV12-4	TRBJ2-7	TRBD2	CASSLLAGLPYEQYF	TGTGCCAGCAGTCTCCTAGCGGGCCTACCCTACGAGCAGTACTTC
.	13	TRBV20-1	TRBJ2-5	.	CSASSTRGETQYF	TGCAGTGCTAGTTCGACTAGAGGGGAGACCCAGTACTTC
few	19	TRBV20-1	TRBJ2-1	TRBD2	CSARDLTSGPEKDNNEQFF	TGCAGTGCTAGAGATCTGACTAGCGGGCCGGAAAAAGACAACAATGAGCAGTTCTTC
.	16	TRBV7-7	TRBJ2-1	.	CASSPGARSTINEQFF	TGTGCCAGCAGCCCTGGGGCGCGTAGTACCATCAATGAGCAGTTCTTC
.	17	TRBV6-2/TRBV6-3	TRBJ1-1	TRBD1	CASSRWPPGQLNTEAFF	TGTGCCAGCAGCCGTTGGCCTCCGGGACAGCTGAACACTGAAGCTTTCTTT
.	16	TRBV29-1	TRBJ2-3	TRBD1	CSVAGTAFFRADTRYF	TGCAGCGTTGCCGGGACAGCATTCTTTCGGGCAGATACGCGGTATTTT
.	17	TRBV20-1	TRBJ2-3	TRBD2	CSAPGLAGLRNRDTQYF	TGCAGTGCTCCGGGACTAGCGGGACTCCGCAACCGGGATACGCAGTATTTT
.	16	TRBV7-8	TRBJ2-1	.	CASTTRLGRAYNEQFF	TGTGCCAGCACCACACGATTAGGCAGGGCCTACAATGAGCAGTTCTTC
few	11	TRBV28	TRBJ2-1	TRBD2	CASRGRGEQFF	TGTGCCAGTCGGGGGAGGGGTGAGCAGTTCTTC
once	15	TRBV10-3	TRBJ2-7	.	CAISEDRGHYNEQYF	TGTGCCATCAGTGAGGATCGCGGTCACTACAATGAGCAGTACTTC
few	12	TRBV9	TRBJ2-1	.	CASSAVGDAQFF	TGTGCCAGCAGCGCCGTCGGGGACGCGCAGTTCTTC
few	17	TRBV7-2	TRBJ2-3	TRBD2	CASSLVGTRASTDTQYF	TGTGCCAGCAGCTTAGTCGGGACTAGAGCTAGCACAGATACGCAGTATTTT
.	16	TRBV27	TRBJ1-6	.	CASGETEAVGNSPLHF	TGTGCCAGCGGAGAGACAGAGGCGGTTGGGAATTCACCCCTCCACTTT
.	16	TRBV3-1	TRBJ2-5	TRBD1	CASSQEDRPPLETQYF	TGTGCCAGCAGCCAAGAGGACAGGCCACCCCTGGAGACCCAGTACTTC
.	15	TRBV9	TRBJ2-1	TRBD2	CASSDIAGGPYEQFF	TGTGCCAGCAGCGATATAGCGGGAGGGCCCTATGAGCAGTTCTTC
.	12	TRBV28	TRBJ2-1	.	CASTLGQETQFF	TGTGCCAGCACCTTGGGGCAAGAGACCCAGTTCTTC
few	15	TRBV6-2/TRBV6-3	TRBJ2-1	.	CASSYGSSSYNEQFF	TGTGCCAGCAGTTATGGGTCGAGCTCCTACAATGAGCAGTTCTTC